This note documents a single T cell receptor (beta chain) sequence. Original methodology: Reference gene primer amplification yielded estimated nucleated cell counts. Some clones are missing from TCRdb's copy, which holds only in-frame ones; the method was immunoSEQ multiplex PCR. The V and J calls and the clone size are those of that table, but D and trimming were determined from the DNA. The table lists about 190,000 clones, around 86% of them singletons. These data belong to a study of blood T cell repertoires in COVID-19. Study-level information: The United States, Italy and Spain provided the acute and convalescent COVID-19 samples. Sample material is recorded as cDNA or gDNA derived from T cells, B-cell-depleted T cells, or PBMCs.

CDR3 length: 15 residues. Germline lookup yields CDR1 MDHEN and CDR2 SYDVKM. The V and J ends lost 5 bases and 1 base respectively, with 12 bases between them. Sequences were obtained from peripheral blood. V is TRBV28 and J is TRBJ2-4; maybe TRBD1 (6 bases). The source of this sequence is a woman aged 40 to 50 with acute or convalescent COVID-19. The CDR3 loop reads CASSPRGLAKNIQYF. CDR3 sequence (DNA): TGTGCCAGCAGTCCCAGGGGTTTGGCCAAAAACATTCAGTACTTC.